The T cell receptor beta chain under discussion was sequenced for a study of T cell repertoires in cytomegalovirus infection. Study-wide context: Recently identified HLA-C-restricted and well-studied HLA-B-restricted CMV epitopes were used. Based on public TCR beta signatures, there were indications of CMV infection and of a matching HLA type.

TCRdb reanalysed the reads using MiXCR and keeps one entry per CDR3 protein. The sample contains about 330,000 distinct CDR3 sequences, about 32% of which appear only once. Turning to this clonotype: Its antigen is unidentified.

Study observations and caveats: Based on cumulative public TCR beta family frequency, carriers of CMV plus the relevant HLA were identified. Dominant in the ex vivo response were TCR beta clonotypes restricted by HLA-C and specific for CMV.

V shed 1 base and J shed 7 bases, with 11 bases lying between them. This CDR3 has 14 residues. Per the germline V gene, CDR1 is MNHNY and CDR2 is SVGAGI (reference sequence). The clonotype was recovered from a human donor in good health (CMV status not recorded). Some clones in this sample may be carry-over from other donors' samples. The chain has TRBV6-6 and TRBJ2-1; D may correspond to TRBD1 or TRBD2 (5 bases each). This material consisted of cultured PBMCs, taken from culture after CMV antigen stimulation. The CDR3 DNA follows: TGTGCCAGCAGTTACTATGCCGAGGGGAATGAGCAGTTCTTC. Encoded protein: CASSYYAEGNEQFF.